These 23 T cell receptor beta chains came from one sample sequenced in a study of radiotherapy plus CTLA-4 blockade in lung cancer. Measured with immunoSEQ multiplex PCR; TCRdb has only the in-frame clones, and not every one. Among more than 90,000 clones listed, roughly 88% were seen once. Sequences were derived from peripheral blood, sampled from a patient treated with radiotherapy plus ipilimumab. The receptors originated from a human donor with non-small cell lung cancer that progressed on radiotherapy plus ipilimumab.

With regard to this clone: The same CDR3 arises from other DNA sequences in this sample as well. The CDR3 is CASSASSGNTIYF. CDR3 DNA: TGTGCCAGCAGCGCTTCCTCTGGAAACACCATATATTTT. The chain joins TRBV9 to TRBJ1-3; D is unresolved. Germline V gene sequence: CDR1 SGDLS, CDR2 YYNGEE. With 3 bases removed from V and 0 bases from J, the gap between germline ends came to 4 bases. The CDR3 is 13 amino acids.

The rearrangement links TRBV29-1 to TRBJ2-2; D is undetermined. The germline CDR1 and CDR2 sequences are SQVTM and ANQGSEA. V lost 7 bases, J lost 3 bases, and 9 bases lay in between. The CDR3 is 12 residues long. CDR3 bases: TGCAGCGCCACTATATACACCGGGGAGCTGTTTTTT. Encoded protein: CSATIYTGELFF.

The rearrangement links TRBV5-1 to TRBJ2-3; 7 nucleotides line up with TRBD2. V shed 0 bases and J 0 bases; nucleotides not matched to a gene: 1. Germline V gene lookup returns CDR1 SGHRS and CDR2 YFSETQ. CDR3 size: 15 residues. CDR3 in amino acids: CASSLDGGSTDTQYF. The CDR3 region has the DNA TGCGCCAGCAGCTTGGACGGGGGGAGCACAGATACGCAGTATTTT.

This clone has just one count. V is TRBV30 and J is TRBJ2-1; a possible D gene is TRBD1 (6 bases). Between the trimmed V and J ends, which lost 1 base and 0 bases, there was a span of 13 bases. This CDR3 region has 16 residues. CDR1 is GTSNPN, CDR2 SVGIG, per germline (reference sequence). This CDR3 reads CAWSAVGGFSYNEQFF. The DNA for the CDR3 is TGTGCCTGGAGTGCAGTAGGGGGTTTCTCCTACAATGAGCAGTTCTTC.

This clone came up a few times. This chain uses TRBV5-1 with TRBJ2-7; the match to TRBD1 covers 7 bases. V was pared by 3 bases and J by 3 bases, with 3 bases of the junction left unmatched. From germline, CDR1 is SGHRS and CDR2 YFSETQ. This CDR3 contains 13 residues. CDR3 nucleotides: TGCGCCAGCAGCTGGACAGGAAACTACGAGCAGTACTTC. Its translation: CASSWTGNYEQYF. Together with reference TRBV5-1 and TRBJ2-7, the CDR3 gives the full variable domain: KAGVTQTPRYLIKTRGQQVTLSCSPISGHRSVSWYQQTPGQGLQFLFEYFSETQRNKGNFPGRFSGRQFSNSRSEMNVSTLELGDSALYLCASSWTGNYEQYFGPGTRLTVT.

This chain joins TRBV6-5 and TRBJ2-2; tentative D call: TRBD1 (6 bases). Germline V gene data show CDR1 as MNHEY and CDR2 as SVGAGI. Trimming took 8 bases from V and 5 from J, leaving 12 bases between them. There are 13 residues in the CDR3. In DNA form, the CDR3 reads TGTGCCAGCGGGGGCAGTGGGACCGGGGAGCTGTTTTTT. This gives the protein CASGGSGTGELFF.

V is TRBV7-9 and J is TRBJ2-2, with D possibly matching TRBD1 (5 bases). Germline loops: CDR1 SEHNR, CDR2 FQNEAQ (reference sequence). Trimming took off 5 bases at V and 7 bases at J, with 17 bases between the two ends. This CDR3 has 15 amino acids. CDR3 sequence: CASSLYQGKGGELFF. The CDR3 DNA reads TGTGCCAGCAGCCTTTACCAGGGAAAGGGCGGGGAGCTGTTTTTT.

This sequence joins TRBV5-5 and TRBJ2-2; perhaps TRBD1 as D (6 bases). The CDR3 contains 15 residues. Trimming took 1 base from V and 7 from J, leaving 14 bases between them. The germline V gene has CDR1 SGHKS and CDR2 YYEKEE (reference sequence). CDR3 DNA sequence: TGTGCCAGCAGCTTGCGACAGGTGTACGGCGGGGAGCTGTTTTTT. It yields the protein CASSLRQVYGGELFF.

CDR3 residues: CASSFPGTGRNEQYF. The CDR3 DNA reads TGTGCCAGCAGTTTCCCGGGGACAGGGCGGAACGAGCAGTACTTC. V gene TRBV28 combines with J gene TRBJ2-7; TRBD1 matches at 9 bases. J gave up 5 bases and V 3 bases, and 8 bases lay outside the gene matches. Germline assignment: CDR1 MDHEN and CDR2 SYDVKM. This CDR3 is built from 15 residues.

This chain links TRBV19 with TRBJ1-5; 9 bases are a match to TRBD1. Germline V gene sequence: CDR1 LNHDA, CDR2 SQIVND (reference sequence). This CDR3 has 18 amino acids. The V segment lost 5 bases and the J segment 6 bases; nucleotides outside the gene matches: 17. The CDR3 DNA reads as TGTGCCAGTAGTTTCGGCTTATTTACAGGGGGCATGACTCAGCCCCAGCATTTT. The encoded protein is CASSFGLFTGGMTQPQHF.

The gene calls are TRBV5-1 and TRBJ1-1; D ambiguous. The germline gives CDR1 SGHRS, CDR2 YFSETQ. The CDR3 is made up of 14 amino acids. The V end was cut by 0 bases, the J end by 0 bases, with 6 bases between. The CDR3 reads CASSLGGMNTEAFF. CDR3 in DNA: TGCGCCAGCAGCTTGGGAGGGATGAACACTGAAGCTTTCTTT. The full variable domain, its missing parts supplied by reference TRBV5-1 and TRBJ1-1, is KAGVTQTPRYLIKTRGQQVTLSCSPISGHRSVSWYQQTPGQGLQFLFEYFSETQRNKGNFPGRFSGRQFSNSRSEMNVSTLELGDSALYLCASSLGGMNTEAFFGQGTRLTVV.

The V call is TRBV7-9, the J call TRBJ2-5, with a tentative D call TRBD2 (5 bases). The V gene lost 1 base and the J gene lost 5 bases, with 17 bases spanning the gap. CDR3 length equals 16 residues. Germline-derived CDR1 and CDR2 are SEHNR and FQNEAQ (reference sequence). CDR3 sequence: CASSLVPRGKRETQYF. CDR3 bases: TGTGCCAGCAGCTTAGTCCCTCGGGGAAAGAGGGAGACCCAGTACTTC.

This chain connects TRBV18 to TRBJ1-3; D ambiguous. The germline V gene has CDR1 KGHSH and CDR2 LQKENI. Trimming cost V 1 base and J 4 bases, with 11 bases left between them. This CDR3 is built from 15 residues. In DNA, the CDR3 is TGTGCCAGCTCACCACAGGAGGGAAGGGGAAACACCATATATTTT. Residues: CASSPQEGRGNTIYF.

The chain recombines TRBV27 with TRBJ1-3, with TRBD1 matching over 7 bases. Trimming removed 5 bases from V and 0 bases from J; junction bases left unmatched: 10. Germline CDR1 and CDR2: MNHEY and SMNVEV (reference sequence). The CDR3 has 17 residues. DNA of the CDR3: TGTGCCAGCAGTGTGACGGCGACAGGGAACTCTGGAAACACCATATATTTT. It translates to CASSVTATGNSGNTIYF.

The V and J genes are TRBV7-3 and TRBJ2-1; 15 nucleotides align to TRBD2. The CDR3 runs to 17 residues. The V and J ends lost 3 bases and 6 bases, in that order; junction bases with no gene match: 6. From germline, CDR1 is SGHTA and CDR2 FQGTGA. The CDR3 DNA is TGTGCCAGCAGCTTCTCGCCGGGACTAGCGGGAGGCAATGAGCAGTTCTTC. As protein: CASSFSPGLAGGNEQFF.

V and J are TRBV29-1 and TRBJ2-1; tentatively, D is TRBD2 (6 bases). Trimming shortened V by 4 bases and J by 3 bases, and 13 bases separated the two germline ends. CDR3 size: 14 residues. The germline V gene has CDR1 SQVTM and CDR2 ANQGSEA. This CDR3 is CSVVTSRSYNEQFF. The CDR3 nucleotides read TGCAGCGTTGTAACTAGCAGAAGCTACAATGAGCAGTTCTTC.

In its sample, this clone was seen a few times. The chain is built from TRBV18 and TRBJ1-2; D uncertain. V shed 3 bases and J shed 6 bases, with 14 bases lying between them. The CDR3 covers 14 residues. CDR1 is KGHSH and CDR2 is LQKENI in the germline V gene. DNA of the CDR3: TGTGCCAGCTCACCGTCCGGGCCAGTCGATGGCTACACCTTC. It yields the protein CASSPSGPVDGYTF.

The chain joins TRBV7-8 to TRBJ1-4, with 9 bases aligning to TRBD1. J gave up 8 bases and V 1 base, and 8 bases lay outside the gene matches. The CDR3 loop spans 16 amino acids. Germline V gene data show CDR1 as SGHVS and CDR2 as FQNEAQ. The CDR3 DNA follows: TGTGCCAGCAGCTTAGGAACAGGGGGCTATGGCGAAAAACTGTTTTTT. Amino acids: CASSLGTGGYGEKLFF.

V is TRBV12-5 and J is TRBJ1-5; possibly TRBD1 for D (5 bases). Germline V gene data show CDR1 as LGHNT and CDR2 as FRNRAP. Trimming left V 0 bases short and J 3 bases short, with 18 bases between. The CDR3 totals 18 residues. The CDR3 DNA reads TGTGCTAGTGGTTTGGTAGTTGGGATCAGGGATCTCAATCAGCCCCAGCATTTT. Its translation is CASGLVVGIRDLNQPQHF.

In nucleotides, the CDR3 is TGTGCCAGTAGTACGGGGACAATGAATCAGCCCCAGCATTTT. Translating it yields CASSTGTMNQPQHF. The rearrangement joins TRBV19 to TRBJ1-5; tentatively, D is TRBD1 (6 bases). The germline gives CDR1 LNHDA, CDR2 SQIVND (reference sequence). This CDR3 has 14 residues. Trimming left V 4 bases short and J 4 bases short, with 11 bases between.

The chain employs TRBV5-5 and TRBJ2-3, with D perhaps matching TRBD2 (5 bases). Trimming cost V 5 bases and J 4 bases, with 8 bases left between them. The CDR3 spans 12 residues. The germline gives CDR1 SGHKS, CDR2 YYEKEE (reference sequence). In nucleotides, the CDR3 is TGTGCCAGCAGACTAGTGGCAGATACGCAGTATTTT. This gives the protein CASRLVADTQYF.

The chain carries TRBV29-1 and TRBJ2-7; TRBD2 matches 7 bases. The CDR3 loop spans 11 amino acids. The V gene's germline CDR1 is SQVTM and CDR2 ANQGSEA. Losses at the gene ends were 3 bases for V and 7 bases for J; bases not matched to a gene: 3. The CDR3 region has the DNA TGCAGCGTTGATCCCGGGGGGGAGCAGTACTTC. As protein: CSVDPGGEQYF.

This rearrangement joins TRBV7-6 to TRBJ2-3, with TRBD2 as a possible D gene (6 bases). Trimming stripped 1 base from V and 0 bases from J, with 8 bases between. Germline lookup yields CDR1 SGHVS and CDR2 FNYEAQ. This CDR3 is built from 15 residues. Here the CDR3 DNA reads TGTGCCAGCAGCTTAGAAACTAGCAGCACAGATACGCAGTATTTT. Translation: CASSLETSSTDTQYF.